The present T cell receptor beta chain was sequenced within a study of T cell repertoires in cytomegalovirus infection (dated by TCRdb to about 2019). About the study as a whole: Recently identified HLA-C-restricted CMV epitopes, whose presentation resists viral immunomodulation, were targeted by peptide stimulations together with well-studied HLA-B-restricted epitopes. The HLA type of each donor mattered for the analysis, because public TCR beta signatures pointed to carriage of CMV infection along with the matching HLA type.

The paper's findings and limits, for the study overall: Cumulative frequency of public TCR beta family members discriminated carriers of CMV infection plus the relevant HLA type in this cohort and an independent 352-donor cohort. In the ex vivo response, HLA-C-restricted CMV-specific TCR beta clonotypes were dominant, and in two of eight donors the single most frequent clonotype came from this HLA-C-restricted group.

The sequencer listed for this sample is Illumina HiSeq 1500. Through fastp at Q25 and MiXCR, TCRdb rebuilt clones from the public reads, retaining in-frame beta chains. Each CDR3 protein appears once, grouped with its most common genes and DNA. This sample is represented by about 700,000 distinct CDR3 sequences; 30% to 40% of them were singletons. The ten largest account for about 18% of the sample. CDR1 and CDR2, per the germline V gene (reference sequence), are DFQATT and SNEGSKA. The junction shows trimming of 1 base on V and 9 bases on J, and the gene matches do not reach 8 bases of it. The CDR3 numbers 16 residues from cysteine through phenylalanine. Just CDR3 DNA is preserved here, 48 bases in frame from base 1. This clonotype has more than one count but fewer than ten. Its antigen has not been determined. Base qualities were left out, and no much larger clone turns up one base away. Read against the paper, the sample's treatment or condition label means: in vitro stimulation with specific CMV peptide epitopes to enrich CMV-specific T cells.

Sample: cultured PBMCs, taken from culture after CMV antigen stimulation. The origin of this receptor is a human donor in good health (CMV status not recorded). Some clones in this sample may be carry-over from other donors' samples. The chain couples TRBV20-1 to TRBJ2-1; 14 bases in the middle match TRBD2. CDR3 sequence: CSARGLTGLAGVEQFF. Here is the DNA: TGCAGTGCTAGAGGGCTGACGGGACTAGCGGGAGTTGAGCAGTTCTTC.